These T cell receptor beta chains were read from a single sample in a study of patients with pleural tuberculosis. TCRdb re-called the reads with MiXCR, one entry per CDR3 protein. The data hold under 55,000 distinct CDR3 sequences, with less than 8% observed a single time. The receptor source for this set is a human donor with pleural tuberculosis. CDR3s include the opening cysteine and the closing phenylalanine or tryptophan. The order of the fields is D gene, clone size, J gene, V gene, CDR3 protein, CDR3 DNA. D genes are given only for firm matches. Only some rows state a clone size, as once, few, many or a class for expanded clones.

>NA|many|TRBJ2-2|TRBV4-1
CASSPGALTTGELFF
TGCGCCAGCAGCCCCGGCGCCTTAACCACCGGGGAGCTGTTTTTT
>NA|many|TRBJ2-5|TRBV20-1
CSARDPETQYF
TGCAGTGCTAGAGATCCAGAGACCCAGTACTTC
>NA|many|TRBJ1-2|TRBV19
CASSTTGHGYTF
TGTGCCAGTAGTACGACAGGACATGGCTACACCTTC
>TRBD1|many|TRBJ2-2|TRBV20-1
CSARGQGDVTGELFF
TGCAGTGCTAGGGGACAGGGGGATGTCACCGGGGAGCTGTTTTTT
>NA|many|TRBJ2-2|TRBV11-1
CASSLGAISPHTGELFF
TGTGCCAGCAGCTTAGGGGCTATCTCGCCTCACACCGGGGAGCTGTTTTTT
>NA|few|TRBJ2-5|TRBV14
CASSQDPTGILQETQYF
TGTGCCAGCAGCCAAGACCCCACAGGGATACTACAAGAGACCCAGTACTTC
>TRBD2|many|TRBJ2-3|TRBV19
CASSIDLGGSGDTQYF
TGTGCCAGTAGTATAGATCTGGGCGGGAGTGGAGATACGCAGTATTTT
>NA|many|TRBJ1-3|TRBV29-1
CSVERGNTIYF
TGCAGCGTTGAAAGAGGAAACACCATATATTTT
>TRBD2|many|TRBJ2-1|TRBV12-3/TRBV12-4
CASSLGGGKPLNEQFF
TGTGCCAGCAGTTTGGGGGGAGGGAAGCCCCTCAATGAGCAGTTCTTC
>NA|many|TRBJ2-2|TRBV11-1
CASSLASLALNTGELFF
TGTGCCAGCAGCTTAGCATCCCTAGCGTTGAACACCGGGGAGCTGTTTTTT
>NA|NA|TRBJ1-1|TRBV5-6
CASTWGVTNTEAFF
TGTGCCAGCACCTGGGGGGTGACGAACACTGAAGCTTTCTTT
>NA|NA|TRBJ2-4|TRBV20-1
CSARGYGVLAKNIQYF
TGCAGTGCTAGAGGTTATGGGGTACTAGCCAAAAACATTCAGTACTTC
>NA|many|TRBJ2-5|TRBV7-1
CASSSYRLGYQETQYF
TGTGCCAGCAGCTCTTACCGACTGGGGTACCAAGAGACCCAGTACTTC